The next 7 T cell receptor beta chains were all read from a single sample in a study of early T cells in non-severe SARS-CoV-2 infection. A single record per CDR3 protein comes from TCRdb applying MiXCR to the 5' RACE reads. Of about 80,000 distinct CDR3 sequences listed, 14% are singletons. The sequencing input was whole blood. Source of these receptors: an adult who was a healthcare worker with PCR-confirmed SARS-CoV-2 infection or an uninfected control (not recorded which).

The rearrangement joins TRBV5-1 to TRBJ2-1; 9 nucleotides line up with TRBD1. V shed 3 bases and J 10 bases; nucleotides not matched to a gene: 2. The CDR3 spans 12 residues. Germline CDR1 is SGHRS and CDR2 is YFSETQ. The CDR3 here is CASSSTGGEQFF. The CDR3 DNA follows: TGCGCCAGCAGCTCCACAGGGGGCGAGCAGTTCTTC.

A few counts support this clonotype. V and J are TRBV11-2 and TRBJ2-2; D not certain. Trimming stripped 3 bases from V and 3 bases from J, with 8 bases between. The germline CDR1 and CDR2 sequences are SGHAT and FQNNGV. This CDR3 has 14 residues. In DNA, the CDR3 is TGTGCCAGCAGCTTCAGACAATACACCGGGGAGCTGTTTTTT. Its translation is CASSFRQYTGELFF.

This clonotype was seen a few times. V gene TRBV29-1 combines with J gene TRBJ1-2, with TRBD1 matching 7 bases. CDR1 SQVTM and CDR2 ANQGSEA come from the germline V gene. Germline trimming cut 7 bases from V and 2 bases from J; bases unmatched to any gene: 19. The CDR3 length is 17 residues. The CDR3 DNA follows: TGCAGCGCTGGCCCATCCCATCACCGGGACAGCAACTATGGCTACACCTTC. It codes for CSAGPSHHRDSNYGYTF.

Only a few counts were recorded for this clonotype. The gene calls are TRBV18 and TRBJ2-6; D is unclear. The CDR3 loop spans 19 amino acids. Per the germline V gene, CDR1 is KGHSH and CDR2 is LQKENI. V was clipped by 3 bases and J by 0 bases, with 18 bases between them. In DNA, the CDR3 is TGTGCCAGCTCACCCACCCTGGGTGGAACATCCTCTGGGGCCAACGTCCTGACTTTC. It specifies CASSPTLGGTSSGANVLTF.

The V call is TRBV28, the J call TRBJ2-3; a possible D gene is TRBD2 (5 bases). V lost 7 bases and J lost 2, with 13 bases in between. Per the germline V gene, CDR1 is MDHEN and CDR2 is SYDVKM. This CDR3 spans 14 amino acids. CDR3: CASIRTFNTDTQYF. CDR3 in DNA: TGTGCCAGCATCCGGACTTTTAACACAGATACGCAGTATTTT.

The table lists this clonotype with a few counts. The chain recombines TRBV7-6 with TRBJ2-2; the D gene is possibly TRBD2 (5 bases). Germline V gives CDR1 SGHVS, CDR2 FNYEAQ. Trimming removed 8 bases at V and 1 base at J, with 11 bases between. This CDR3 has 14 amino acids. The CDR3 bases are TGTGCCAGCGGACTCCACGAGAACACCGGGGAGCTGTTTTTT. Amino acids: CASGLHENTGELFF.

This clonotype appeared a few times. The rearrangement links TRBV3-1 to TRBJ2-7; D call uncertain. The CDR3 extends over 16 amino acids. Germline values: CDR1 LGHDT, CDR2 YNNKEL (reference sequence). V was pared by 1 base and J by 6 bases, with 19 bases between. The CDR3 region has the DNA TGTGCCAGCAGCCAAGGATCCCGGTCCTTTCCGGGCGAGCAGTACTTC. As protein: CASSQGSRSFPGEQYF.